Following are 30 T cell receptor beta chains from one sample sequenced in a study of T-cell memory formation after mild COVID-19. From the 5' RACE reads, TCRdb called clonotypes with MiXCR, one entry per CDR3 protein. The sample lists about 410,000 distinct CDR3 sequences, 20% to 25% occurring once. Sequenced material: PBMCs or a T cell subset sorted from them (not recorded which). The receptors here all came from an adult woman who had mild COVID-19 (a few samples of this study predate the infection). Cell type and time point are not known.

This clonotype was counted only a few times. J is TRBJ2-1 and V is TRBV7-3; D assignment may be TRBD1 or TRBD2 (5 bases each). V was pared by 5 bases and J by 4 bases, with 15 bases between. The CDR3 spans 15 residues. Germline CDR1 and CDR2: SGHTA and FQGTGA. CDR3 DNA sequence: TGTGCCAGCAGCACCGGGACGGCTCCATACAATGAGCAGTTCTTC. It specifies CASSTGTAPYNEQFF.

The chain employs TRBV4-1 and TRBJ2-7; tentative D call: TRBD1 (5 bases). Deletions cut 0 bases from V and 8 bases from J, with 14 bases between. Germline values: CDR1 MGHRA, CDR2 YSYEKL. This CDR3 region has 14 residues. The CDR3 region is CASSQDRGRVQQYF. CDR3 nucleotides: TGCGCCAGCAGCCAAGATAGGGGCCGGGTTCAGCAGTACTTC.

This clonotype was recorded a few times. The V call is TRBV12-3 or TRBV12-4, the J call TRBJ1-1; D is possibly TRBD1 (5 bases). There are 12 residues in the CDR3. V lost 2 bases, J lost 8 bases, and 9 bases lay in between. DNA of the CDR3: TGTGCCAGCAGTTTAATCAGGGTCGAAGCTTTCTTT. It encodes CASSLIRVEAFF.

Comments on this clonotype: Likely a read error: the CDR3 ends without its conserved phenylalanine or tryptophan. The V and J genes are TRBV9 and TRBJ2-7; D uncertain. CDR3 length equals 14 residues. From germline, CDR1 is SGDLS and CDR2 YYNGEE. V lost 0 bases to trimming and J lost 2 bases, with 9 bases between them. The CDR3, as DNA: TGTGCCAGCAGCGTAGGTTACAGAGCCTACGAGCAGTACTCC. This translates into CASSVGYRAYEQYS.

The rearrangement links TRBV12-3 or TRBV12-4 to TRBJ1-1, with D maybe TRBD1 (5 bases). The CDR3 runs to 14 residues. V was pared by 3 bases and J by 1 base, with 9 bases between. Here the CDR3 DNA reads TGTGCCAGCAGTTTTTGGGGGAAGAACACTGAAGCTTTCTTT. This translates into CASSFWGKNTEAFF.

This clonotype was counted only a few times. This chain uses TRBV5-1 with TRBJ2-1; 7 bases map to TRBD2. The CDR3 consists of 15 residues. Per germline, CDR1 SGHRS and CDR2 YFSETQ. V gave up 4 bases and J gave up 8 bases; unmatched junction bases: 12. CDR3 in amino acids: CASSAGGAGFDEQFF. For the CDR3, the DNA is TGCGCCAGCAGCGCTGGGGGAGCGGGATTCGATGAGCAGTTCTTC.

This clonotype was seen a handful of times. This chain links TRBV14 with TRBJ2-2; tentative D call: TRBD2 (5 bases). The CDR3 runs 16 residues. V dropped 3 bases and J dropped 1 base, with 12 bases sitting between them. Per germline, CDR1 SGHDN and CDR2 FVKESK. CDR3 sequence: CASSHLPGKNTGELFF. The CDR3 DNA reads TGTGCCAGCAGCCACCTCCCCGGGAAGAACACCGGGGAGCTGTTTTTT.

The V call is TRBV7-8, the J call TRBJ1-6, with a tentative D call TRBD1 (5 bases). From germline, CDR1 is SGHVS and CDR2 FQNEAQ. V was clipped by 0 bases and J by 7 bases, with 7 bases between them. The CDR3 is made up of 14 amino acids. The CDR3, as DNA: TGTGCCAGCAGCTTAGCCAGGGCGAATTCACCCCTCCACTTT. It translates to CASSLARANSPLHF.

This clonotype was observed a handful of times. The chain is built from TRBV29-1 and TRBJ2-1, with TRBD1 matching 9 bases. The junction had 6 bases not matched to a gene; V was cut back by 6 bases and J by 6 bases. This CDR3 comprises 13 residues. The germline CDR1 and CDR2 sequences are SQVTM and ANQGSEA. In DNA form, the CDR3 reads TGCAGCGTCGCACCGACAGGGGGCAATGAGCAGTTCTTC. This translates into CSVAPTGGNEQFF.

J is TRBJ1-2 and V is TRBV30, with 7 bases lining up with TRBD1. Germline V CDR1 and CDR2: GTSNPN, SVGIG (reference sequence). J gave up 8 bases and V 3 bases, and 27 bases lay outside the gene matches. There are 19 residues in the CDR3. The CDR3 nucleotides are TGTGCCTGGAGGACACTCCCGGGACAGAGGGAAGGGAAATCGCGGGGCTACACCTTC. As protein: CAWRTLPGQREGKSRGYTF.

This sequence joins TRBV24-1 and TRBJ2-1, with a tentative D call TRBD2 (5 bases). The CDR3 is 15 residues long. Trimming took 2 bases from V and 7 from J, leaving 14 bases between them. The germline V gene encodes CDR1 KGHDR and CDR2 SFDVKD. CDR3 coding DNA: TGTGCCACCAGTGATTGGGCCTCGGGGAGAAATGAGCAGTTCTTC. Its translation: CATSDWASGRNEQFF.

V is TRBV29-1 and J is TRBJ1-2, with 10 bases lining up with TRBD1. The CDR3 loop spans 15 amino acids. The J segment lost 3 bases and the V segment lost 3 bases, leaving 7 bases of the junction unmatched. CDR1 and CDR2 (germline): SQVTM, ANQGSEA. The CDR3 DNA follows: TGCAGCGTTGACCGAGGGACAGGGGTGGACTATGGCTACACCTTC. Translating it yields CSVDRGTGVDYGYTF.

The V and J genes are TRBV4-1 and TRBJ1-2; no firm D call. CDR1 MGHRA and CDR2 YSYEKL come from the germline V gene. V lost 4 bases and J 2 bases, leaving 11 bases between the germline ends. The CDR3 has 14 residues. CDR3 region: CASSRPGLNYGYTF. Written as DNA, the CDR3 is TGCGCCAGCAGCCGTCCCGGACTAAACTATGGCTACACCTTC.

The chain recombines TRBV30 with TRBJ2-5, with 8 bases that match TRBD2. CDR1 is GTSNPN, CDR2 SVGIG, per germline (reference sequence). The CDR3 runs to 12 residues. The V and J ends lost 2 bases and 4 bases, in that order; junction bases with no gene match: 0. For the CDR3, the DNA is TGTGCCTGGAGTACTAGCGGAGAGACCCAGTACTTC. Translation gives CAWSTSGETQYF.

The rearrangement joins TRBV10-2 to TRBJ2-1; TRBD1 is a possible D gene (5 bases). Deletions cut 5 bases from V and 7 bases from J, with 12 bases between. Germline values: CDR1 WSHSY, CDR2 SAAADI. The CDR3 contains 13 residues. The CDR3 protein is CASSPDSVNEQFF. Written as DNA, the CDR3 is TGCGCCAGCAGTCCTGACAGTGTTAATGAGCAGTTCTTC.

This clonotype occurred a few times. The chain links TRBV5-5 to TRBJ2-1; D call uncertain. V lost 1 base and J 0 bases, leaving 11 bases between the germline ends. The V gene's germline CDR1 is SGHKS and CDR2 YYEKEE (reference sequence). This CDR3 region has 16 residues. Here the CDR3 DNA reads TGTGCCAGCAGCTTGCAAGGACCTCACTCCTACAATGAGCAGTTCTTC. It codes for CASSLQGPHSYNEQFF.

V and J are TRBV19 and TRBJ2-6, with a possible D match to TRBD2 (6 bases). Germline V gene data show CDR1 as LNHDA and CDR2 as SQIVND (reference sequence). V was cut by 6 bases and J by 2 bases, with 20 bases left in between. This CDR3 has 18 residues. The CDR3 loop is CASRIKESPSAGANVLTF. CDR3 DNA sequence: TGTGCCAGTAGGATCAAGGAGAGTCCTAGCGCTGGGGCCAACGTCCTGACTTTC.

This chain uses TRBV7-2 with TRBJ2-5, with TRBD2 identical over 10 bases. Germline V gene lookup returns CDR1 SGHTA and CDR2 FQGNSA. This CDR3 has 16 amino acids. Trimming took 5 bases from V and 3 from J; bases not matched to a gene: 9. CDR3 nucleotide sequence: TGTGCCAGCAGCCCCCCGGGACTAGCGAGAAAAGAGACCCAGTACTTC. Encoded protein: CASSPPGLARKETQYF.

In its sample, this clonotype was seen a few times. The chain is built from TRBV9 and TRBJ1-1; D uncertain. Trimming took off 0 bases at V and 4 bases at J, with 13 bases between the two ends. The CDR3 extends over 15 amino acids. Germline loops: CDR1 SGDLS, CDR2 YYNGEE. For the CDR3, the DNA is TGTGCCAGCAGCGTAGCGGCAGTCCGCGGCACTGAAGCTTTCTTT. This translates into CASSVAAVRGTEAFF.

This clonotype was counted many times. The chain recombines TRBV20-1 with TRBJ2-5, with D possibly being TRBD1 or TRBD2 (6 bases each). The CDR3 covers 14 residues. CDR1 is DFQATT and CDR2 is SNEGSKA in the germline V gene (reference sequence). V was cut by 3 bases and J by 4 bases, with 15 bases left in between. For the CDR3, the DNA is TGCAGTGCTAGGAGGGGCAGGGGAGGAGAGACCCAGTACTTC. As protein: CSARRGRGGETQYF.

This clonotype was seen only a few times. The chain joins TRBV5-1 to TRBJ1-4; 10 bases are a match to TRBD1. V trimming: 0 bases; J trimming: 7 bases; junction bases outside the gene matches: 9. The CDR3 has 17 amino acids. Germline CDR1 reads SGHRS; CDR2 reads YFSETQ. Written as DNA, the CDR3 is TGCGCCAGCAGCTTGGATCCTGGACAGGGGGAAAGTGAAAAACTGTTTTTT. Translated, it gives CASSLDPGQGESEKLFF.

This clonotype has more than one count but fewer than ten. The J gene is TRBJ2-6, the V gene TRBV30; 10 bases are shared with TRBD1. The CDR3 spans 16 residues. V lost 6 bases and J lost 0; bases outside the gene matches: 5. In germline, CDR1 is GTSNPN, CDR2 SVGIG (reference sequence). DNA of the CDR3: TGTGCCTGTGAGACAGGGGGCGTCTCTGGGGCCAACGTCCTGACTTTC. Its translation is CACETGGVSGANVLTF.

This clonotype was seen a few times. The chain links TRBV9 to TRBJ2-7, with D tentatively TRBD2 (5 bases). Germline CDR1 SGDLS, CDR2 YYNGEE. The CDR3 is 14 amino acids. Deletions cut 0 bases from V and 5 bases from J, with 12 bases between. The CDR3 loop reads CASSVATGSNEQYF. CDR3 DNA: TGTGCCAGCAGCGTAGCCACGGGATCCAACGAGCAGTACTTC.

Points on this clonotype: In this CDR3 the conserved last residue, phenylalanine or tryptophan, is missing, so a read error is likely. The chain combines TRBV6-5 with TRBJ2-7; 8 bases match TRBD2. The CDR3 runs to 13 residues. V lost 8 bases to trimming and J lost 4 bases; unmatched junction nucleotides: 7. Germline assignment: CDR1 MNHEY and CDR2 SVGAGI. CDR3 DNA: TGTGCCAGCTTTAGCGGGACTAAATACGAGCAGTACTTA. Protein sequence: CASFSGTKYEQYL.

The genes are TRBV7-9 and TRBJ2-7; D call uncertain. V was cut by 0 bases and J by 5 bases, with 8 bases left in between. Germline lookup yields CDR1 SEHNR and CDR2 FQNEAQ (reference sequence). CDR3 size: 13 residues. CDR3 nucleotide sequence: TGTGCCAGCAGCTTAGCGTTCGAGGACGAGCAGTACTTC. Its protein product is CASSLAFEDEQYF.

The rearrangement links TRBV19 to TRBJ1-2; D is unclear. The CDR3 has 13 residues. Germline V CDR1 and CDR2: LNHDA, SQIVND (reference sequence). Trimming removed 3 bases from V and 6 bases from J, with 11 bases in between. The CDR3 DNA follows: TGTGCCAGTAGTATTGATTATAGCCATGGCTACACCTTC. This sequence encodes CASSIDYSHGYTF.

This clonotype was seen more than once but under ten times. Mismatch with germline at one junction end may stem from a read error. The chain carries TRBV5-1 and TRBJ1-1, with D uncertain. CDR3 length: 15 amino acids. CDR1 is SGHRS and CDR2 is YFSETQ in the germline V gene. The CDR3 sequence: CASSFRVPVNSEAFF. The CDR3 DNA reads TGCGCCAGCAGCTTTAGGGTACCGGTGAACAGTGAAGCTTTCTTT.

This clonotype was observed a few times. This chain connects TRBV30 to TRBJ2-2, with TRBD1 matching 12 bases. The CDR3 has 16 amino acids. Germline V lookup: CDR1 GTSNPN, CDR2 SVGIG (reference sequence). V was pared by 5 bases and J by 5 bases, with 9 bases of the junction left unmatched. CDR3 in amino acids: CAWLSGTGGWTGELFF. Written as DNA, the CDR3 is TGTGCCTGGCTGTCCGGGACAGGGGGCTGGACCGGGGAGCTGTTTTTT.

This chain connects TRBV6-5 to TRBJ1-1, with 8 bases identical to TRBD1. Germline values: CDR1 MNHEY, CDR2 SVGAGI. The CDR3 spans 15 residues. With 6 bases clipped from V and 1 base from J, the junction kept 7 bases outside the gene matches. The CDR3 DNA reads as TGTGCCAGCAGGGCTCAGGACAGGGCGAACACTGAAGCTTTCTTT. Encoded protein: CASRAQDRANTEAFF.

This clonotype was counted ten times or more. The rearrangement joins TRBV3-1 to TRBJ2-1; D is unresolved. The length of the CDR3 is 12 residues. The V gene's germline CDR1 is LGHDT and CDR2 YNNKEL (reference sequence). V was clipped by 2 bases and J by 5 bases, with 4 bases between them. This CDR3 reads CASSQFNNEQFF. For the CDR3, the DNA is TGTGCCAGCAGCCAATTTAACAATGAGCAGTTCTTC.